This T cell receptor (beta chain) was sequenced during a study of beta chain features in type 1 diabetes. Study summary: Age, gender and cell yields were similar between patients and healthy donors.

Expressed TCRB transcripts were sequenced because the isolated RNA had all been reverse transcribed beforehand. Regulatory, naive and central memory T cell samples averaged about 3.57 million reads. Clones were sequenced by immunoSEQ multiplex PCR, and TCRdb holds only the in-frame ones, with some missing. Counted here are 550,000 to 850,000 clones, around 15% occurring once; the ten biggest clones make up 0.02% to 0.025%. Trimming removed 6 bases from V and 12 bases from J, with 17 bases in between. Germline values: CDR1 SNHLY, CDR2 FYNNEI. CDR3 size: 13 residues. Central memory, naive, regulatory and stem cell-like memory CD4+ cells were sorted by CD45RO/CCR7/CD25/CD127/CD95/CD27. Notes on the study in general: For Type 1 diabetes patients, all four CD4+ subsets carried TCRB CDR3s that were moderately but significantly shorter. VDJ junctions from type 1 diabetes patients carried fewer insertions and larger deletions.

This clone was seen only a few times. Its matching antigen is unknown. The genes are TRBV2 and TRBJ1-4, with a possible D match to TRBD1 (5 bases). The receptor's source is a man younger than 35 with type 1 diabetes. The sequencing input was naive CD4+ T cells from blood. The CDR3 nucleotides are TGTGCCAGCAGGGGGACGGCGGCCAGGGAACTGTTTTTT. Translated: CASRGTAARELFF. The whole variable domain, filled in from reference TRBV2 and TRBJ1-4, reads EPEVTQTPSHQVTQMGQEVILRCVPISNHLYFYWYRQILGQKVEFLVSFYNNEISEKSEIFDDQFSVERPDGSNFTLKIRSTKLEDSAMYFCASRGTAARELFFGSGTQLSVL.